These 28 T cell receptor beta chains were sequenced from one sample in a study of CD8 T cells in ankylosing spondylitis. One entry per CDR3 protein, called by TCRdb with MiXCR from the 5' RACE reads. Of roughly 150,000 distinct CDR3 sequences in the sample, around a third were seen once. Sequenced material: synovial fluid, either unsorted or a sorted T cell fraction (not recorded which). The origin of the receptors is a male donor with ankylosing spondylitis.

The J gene is TRBJ2-3, the V gene TRBV20-1; the D is unclear. This CDR3 region has 14 residues. Trimming shortened V by 5 bases and J by 0 bases, and 12 bases separated the two germline ends. The germline V gene encodes CDR1 DFQATT and CDR2 SNEGSKA (reference sequence). CDR3 nucleotide sequence: TGCAGTGCTCAACCCCAACCAAGCACAGATACGCAGTATTTT. Protein: CSAQPQPSTDTQYF.

A few counts support this clonotype. The CDR3 loop is CASSSGARYGYTF. Written as DNA, the CDR3 is TGTGCCAGCAGTTCAGGGGCCCGATATGGCTACACCTTC. The chain combines TRBV12-3 or TRBV12-4 with TRBJ1-2, with D possibly TRBD1 on 6 matching bases. The CDR3 is 13 residues long. Deletions cut 4 bases from V and 5 bases from J, with 11 bases between.

This clonotype was observed a handful of times. The V call is TRBV12-3 or TRBV12-4, the J call TRBJ1-1; TRBD1 might be the D (6 bases). Trimming stripped 3 bases from V and 2 bases from J, with 10 bases between. The CDR3 contains 14 residues. The CDR3 region has the DNA TGTGCCAGCAGTTTCGGACAGCACAACACTGAAGCTTTCTTT. Amino acids: CASSFGQHNTEAFF.

The CDR3 nucleotides read TGCAGTGCTCTACAGGGAGACACTGAAGCTTTCTTT. Protein sequence: CSALQGDTEAFF. This sequence joins TRBV20-1 and TRBJ1-1; a possible D gene is TRBD1 (6 bases). The germline CDR1 and CDR2 sequences are DFQATT and SNEGSKA (reference sequence). The CDR3 covers 12 residues. Trimming stripped 5 bases from V and 3 bases from J, with 10 bases between.

This clonotype came up a few times. The chain has TRBV12-3 or TRBV12-4 and TRBJ2-1; D is undetermined. CDR3 size: 13 residues. The V end lost 2 bases, the J end lost 6 bases, and 8 bases lay between the germline ends. CDR3 loop: CASSLHSTNEQFF. Here the CDR3 DNA reads TGTGCCAGCAGTTTACACTCTACCAATGAGCAGTTCTTC.

The chain combines TRBV7-2 with TRBJ2-2; 10 bases are a match to TRBD1. Germline trimming cut 6 bases from V and 4 bases from J; bases unmatched to any gene: 5. CDR1 is SGHTA, CDR2 FQGNSA, per germline. CDR3 size: 15 residues. CDR3 in amino acids: CASSRQGARTGELFF. The CDR3 coding sequence is TGTGCCAGCAGTCGACAGGGGGCGCGCACCGGGGAGCTGTTTTTT.

The CDR3 DNA reads as TGTGCCAGCAGCTTAGGGACTAGCGGGAGAGCGGGAGAGCAGTTCTTC. It is translated as CASSLGTSGRAGEQFF. V usage is TRBV13 and J usage is TRBJ2-1, with 12 bases identical to TRBD2. This CDR3 contains 16 residues. Trimming at V came to 0 bases and at J to 10 bases, leaving 7 bases not matched to a gene. The germline gives CDR1 PRHDT, CDR2 FYEKMQ (reference sequence).

The rearrangement joins TRBV7-9 to TRBJ2-7, with 10 nucleotides matching TRBD2. The CDR3 has 16 residues. V shed 5 bases and J 4 bases; nucleotides not matched to a gene: 11. Germline loops: CDR1 SEHNR, CDR2 FQNEAQ (reference sequence). CDR3 DNA: TGTGCCAGCAGCAACTACCCTAGCGGGAGTATGTACGAGCAGTACTTC. As protein: CASSNYPSGSMYEQYF.

This sequence joins TRBV2 and TRBJ1-3; D uncertain. V was clipped by 4 bases and J by 5 bases, with 12 bases between them. The CDR3 length is 14 residues. Germline V gene sequence: CDR1 SNHLY, CDR2 FYNNEI. This CDR3 is CASSVLRGRNTIYF. CDR3 coding DNA: TGTGCCAGCAGTGTCCTAAGAGGGAGAAACACCATATATTTT.

The chain uses TRBV20-1 and TRBJ2-7, with 9 bases that match TRBD2. This CDR3 has 17 residues. With V trimmed by 7 bases and J by 3 bases, 19 bases remained unmatched. CDR1 DFQATT and CDR2 SNEGSKA come from the germline V gene (reference sequence). CDR3 sequence reads: CSGLGRGSSGKYYEQYF. The CDR3 bases are TGCAGTGGTCTGGGGAGGGGGTCTAGCGGGAAATACTACGAGCAGTACTTC.

The rearrangement links TRBV28 to TRBJ2-2, with D possibly matching TRBD2 (5 bases). Trimming stripped 1 base from V and 5 bases from J, with 14 bases between. This CDR3 has 16 amino acids. CDR1 is MDHEN, CDR2 SYDVKM, per germline. Here the CDR3 DNA reads TGTGCCAGCAGTTTATCGTCGGGAAGCGGAACCGGGGAGCTGTTTTTT. Translation gives CASSLSSGSGTGELFF.

CDR3 nucleotides: TGCAGCGTTGAATTCCGGGACAGAAACACTGAAGCTTTCTTT. Its protein product is CSVEFRDRNTEAFF. The chain carries TRBV29-1 and TRBJ1-1; TRBD1 agrees at 7 bases. CDR3 size: 14 residues. V lost 2 bases, J lost 2 bases, and 5 bases stayed unmatched. In germline, CDR1 is SQVTM, CDR2 ANQGSEA.

The V call is TRBV20-1, the J call TRBJ1-1; D gene unclear. The CDR3 loop spans 12 amino acids. The V end lost 3 bases, the J end lost 1 base, and 6 bases lay between the germline ends. Germline V gives CDR1 DFQATT, CDR2 SNEGSKA (reference sequence). CDR3 nucleotides: TGCAGTGCTAGCGTGAGGAACACTGAAGCTTTCTTT. This sequence encodes CSASVRNTEAFF.

The rearrangement joins TRBV7-9 to TRBJ2-2; D not resolved. V was pared by 8 bases and J by 4 bases, with 17 bases between. This CDR3 is built from 15 residues. The germline CDR1 and CDR2 sequences are SEHNR and FQNEAQ (reference sequence). CDR3 in amino acids: CASVPRSTGTGELFF. CDR3 in DNA: TGTGCCAGCGTACCTCGGTCCACGGGCACCGGGGAGCTGTTTTTT.

This clonotype was seen more than once but under ten times. The chain combines TRBV20-1 with TRBJ2-1; 7 bases fit TRBD2. CDR3 size: 15 residues. Germline V gene sequence: CDR1 DFQATT, CDR2 SNEGSKA (reference sequence). With 8 bases clipped from V and 2 bases from J, the junction kept 12 bases outside the gene matches. The CDR3 sequence: CSPKLNGRAYNEQFF. In DNA form, the CDR3 reads TGCAGTCCCAAACTAAATGGGAGGGCCTACAATGAGCAGTTCTTC.

This clonotype was seen at least ten times. This sequence joins TRBV7-3 and TRBJ2-1; 9 nucleotides line up with TRBD1. The CDR3 is made up of 12 amino acids. CDR1 is SGHTA and CDR2 is FQGTGA in the germline V gene. V lost 4 bases and J lost 15; bases outside the gene matches: 7. CDR3 region: CASSSPGQGLFF. The CDR3 bases are TGTGCCAGCAGCTCACCGGGACAGGGACTGTTCTTC.

The gene calls are TRBV3-1 and TRBJ2-3; TRBD2 matches 9 bases. CDR3 length equals 20 residues. Germline V gene sequence: CDR1 LGHDT, CDR2 YNNKEL (reference sequence). With V trimmed by 2 bases and J by 1 base, 16 bases remained unmatched. CDR3 nucleotides: TGTGCCAGCAGCCAAACCGTCGGAGTTCCTGCTAGCGGGGGCACAGATACGCAGTATTTT. Residues: CASSQTVGVPASGGTDTQYF.

This clonotype was picked up many times. The chain uses TRBV21-1 and TRBJ1-3; the table's D gene call, TRBD1, was not cross checked with the DNA. TRBV21-1 is recorded as a pseudogene. The CDR3 spans 18 residues. This CDR3 is CASRGDRGVLKFPHTIYF. In DNA, the CDR3 is TGTGCCAGCAGGGGGGACAGGGGGGTACTGAAATTCCCGCACACCATATATTTT.

This chain uses TRBV12-3 or TRBV12-4 with TRBJ1-6, with 7 nucleotides matching TRBD1. V shed 6 bases and J 10 bases; nucleotides not matched to a gene: 9. CDR3 length: 14 residues. The CDR3 protein is CASSLTGVGSPLHF. CDR3 sequence (DNA): TGTGCCAGCAGCCTAACAGGGGTTGGATCACCCCTCCACTTT.

This clonotype was seen many times. DNA of the CDR3: TGCAGTGCCAGGCAGAGCAATCAGCCCCAGCATTTT. It translates to CSARQSNQPQHF. The chain joins TRBV20-1 to TRBJ1-5; D remains unclear. The CDR3 sequence is 12 residues long. Germline V gene sequence: CDR1 DFQATT, CDR2 SNEGSKA (reference sequence). The V end lost 6 bases, the J end lost 1 base, and 7 bases lay between the germline ends.

This clonotype has ten or more counts. The chain joins TRBV24-1 to TRBJ2-1; a weak D match, TRBD1 (5 bases). From germline, CDR1 is KGHDR and CDR2 SFDVKD. The CDR3 sequence is 16 residues long. Trimming left V 3 bases short and J 0 bases short, with 11 bases between. CDR3 sequence (DNA): TGTGCCACCAGTGATCCGCAGGGAACCTCCTACAATGAGCAGTTCTTC. It yields the protein CATSDPQGTSYNEQFF.

About this clonotype: A much larger clone lies one base from this, so it may be a read error. V is TRBV10-3 and J is TRBJ2-7, with D unresolved. The germline CDR1 and CDR2 sequences are ENHRY and SYGVKD. The CDR3 runs 14 residues. In DNA, the CDR3 is TGTGCCACCAGTGATGGCAGGCAAACCTACGAGCAGTACTTC. Its translation: CATSDGRQTYEQYF.

The chain is built from TRBV5-6 and TRBJ1-2; TRBD1 matches at 7 bases. V lost 9 bases and J lost 4; bases outside the gene matches: 9. CDR1 SGHDT and CDR2 YYEEEE come from the germline V gene. This CDR3 comprises 13 residues. CDR3 sequence reads: CAMGPPGGYGYTF. CDR3 DNA: TGTGCCATGGGCCCGCCAGGGGGCTATGGCTACACCTTC. The variable domain in full, completed from reference TRBV5-6 and TRBJ1-2, reads DAGVTQSPTHLIKTRGQQVTLRCSPKSGHDTVSWYQQALGQGPQFIFQYYEEEERQRGNFPDRFSGHQFPNYSSELNVNALLLGDSALYLCAMGPPGGYGYTFGSGTRLTVV.

To note about this clonotype: Since a much larger clone is just one base distant, this may be a read error. It is likely a read error, because the conserved phenylalanine at the end of the CDR3 is missing. The genes are TRBV7-9 and TRBJ2-5; D may be TRBD2 (5 bases). V was clipped by 5 bases and J by 3 bases, with 7 bases between them. Per the germline V gene, CDR1 is SEHNR and CDR2 is FQNEAQ (reference sequence). There are 12 residues in the CDR3. CDR3 in DNA: TGTGCCAGCAGCCAGCGGAAAGAGACCCAGTACTAC. This encodes CASSQRKETQYY.

J is TRBJ1-5 and V is TRBV6-1; 7 positions agree with TRBD1. The germline gives CDR1 MNHNS, CDR2 SASEGT. The CDR3 sequence is 15 residues long. With 6 bases clipped from V and 0 bases from J, the junction kept 5 bases outside the gene matches. For the CDR3, the DNA is TGTGCCAGCAGGGACAGGAGTTATAGCAATCAGCCCCAGCATTTT. Its protein is CASRDRSYSNQPQHF.

In this sample, this clonotype turned up a few times. The rearrangement joins TRBV29-1 to TRBJ2-7, with a tentative D call TRBD1 (6 bases). Per germline, CDR1 SQVTM and CDR2 ANQGSEA. Between the trimmed V and J ends, which lost 4 bases and 7 bases, there was a span of 11 bases. The CDR3 consists of 11 residues. The CDR3, as DNA: TGCAGCGTTGGGACAGCTCGGGAGCAGTACTTC. Protein product: CSVGTAREQYF.

The chain carries TRBV11-2 and TRBJ2-3; the D gene could be TRBD1 or TRBD2 (5 bases each). The CDR3 consists of 18 residues. V gave up 4 bases and J gave up 0 bases, with 20 bases separating them. CDR1 and CDR2 from the germline V gene are SGHAT and FQNNGV. CDR3 bases: TGTGCCAGCAGCTCAGGCCGGGGCGGCCCTCCTAGCACAGATACGCAGTATTTT. This encodes CASSSGRGGPPSTDTQYF.

V is TRBV2 and J is TRBJ1-1, with D possibly TRBD1 on 5 matching bases. The V end lost 5 bases, the J end lost 0 bases, and 10 bases lay between the germline ends. The CDR3 sequence is 14 residues long. Germline CDR1 SNHLY, CDR2 FYNNEI. The CDR3 spells CASSFGGMNTEAFF. The CDR3 region has the DNA TGTGCCAGCAGTTTCGGGGGTATGAACACTGAAGCTTTCTTT.